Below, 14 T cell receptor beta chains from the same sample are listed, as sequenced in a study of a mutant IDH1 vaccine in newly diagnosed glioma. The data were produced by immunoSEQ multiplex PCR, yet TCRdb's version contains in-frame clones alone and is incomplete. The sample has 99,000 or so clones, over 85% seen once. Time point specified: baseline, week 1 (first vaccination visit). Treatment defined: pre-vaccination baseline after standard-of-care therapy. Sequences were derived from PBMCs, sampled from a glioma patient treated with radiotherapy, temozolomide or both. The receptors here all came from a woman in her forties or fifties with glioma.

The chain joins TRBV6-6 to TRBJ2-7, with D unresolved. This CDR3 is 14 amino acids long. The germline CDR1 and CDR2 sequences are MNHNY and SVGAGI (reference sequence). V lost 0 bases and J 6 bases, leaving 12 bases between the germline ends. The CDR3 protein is CASSYSGAVSEQYF. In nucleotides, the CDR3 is TGTGCCAGCAGTTACTCAGGAGCCGTATCCGAGCAGTACTTC.

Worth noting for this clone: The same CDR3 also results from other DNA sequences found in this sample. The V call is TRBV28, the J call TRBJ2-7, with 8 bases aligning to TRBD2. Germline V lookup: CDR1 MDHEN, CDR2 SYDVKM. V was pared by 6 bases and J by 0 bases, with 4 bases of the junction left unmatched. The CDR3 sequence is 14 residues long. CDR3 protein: CASSLAGSSYEQYF. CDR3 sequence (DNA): TGTGCCAGCAGCCTAGCGGGCAGCTCCTACGAGCAGTACTTC.

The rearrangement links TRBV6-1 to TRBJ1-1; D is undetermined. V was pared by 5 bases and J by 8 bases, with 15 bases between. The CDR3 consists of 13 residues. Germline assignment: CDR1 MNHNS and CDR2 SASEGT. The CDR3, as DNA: TGTGCCAGCAGTTCCACCAACGGGCGGGAAGCTTTCTTT. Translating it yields CASSSTNGREAFF.

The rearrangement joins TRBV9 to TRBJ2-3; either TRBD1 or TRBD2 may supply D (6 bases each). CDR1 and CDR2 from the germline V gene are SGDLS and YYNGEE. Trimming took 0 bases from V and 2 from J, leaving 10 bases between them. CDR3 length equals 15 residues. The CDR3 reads CASSVGGAPTDTQYF. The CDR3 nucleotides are TGTGCCAGCAGCGTAGGGGGGGCCCCCACAGATACGCAGTATTTT. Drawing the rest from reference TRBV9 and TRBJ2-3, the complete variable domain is DSGVTQTPKHLITATGQRVTLRCSPRSGDLSVYWYQQSLDQGLQFLIQYYNGEERAKGNILERFSAQQFPDLHSELNLSSLELGDSALYFCASSVGGAPTDTQYFGPGTRLTVL.

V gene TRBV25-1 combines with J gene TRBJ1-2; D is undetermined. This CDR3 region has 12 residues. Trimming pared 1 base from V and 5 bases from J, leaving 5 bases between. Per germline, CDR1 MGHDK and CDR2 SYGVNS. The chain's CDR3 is CASSELGYGYTF. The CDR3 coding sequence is TGTGCCAGCAGTGAATTAGGGTATGGCTACACCTTC.

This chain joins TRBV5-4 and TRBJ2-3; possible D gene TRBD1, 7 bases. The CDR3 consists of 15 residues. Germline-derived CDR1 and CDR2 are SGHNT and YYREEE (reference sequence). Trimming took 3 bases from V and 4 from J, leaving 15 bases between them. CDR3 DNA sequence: TGTGCCAGCAGCTCTCGTACAGGGGAGGCAGATACGCAGTATTTT. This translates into CASSSRTGEADTQYF. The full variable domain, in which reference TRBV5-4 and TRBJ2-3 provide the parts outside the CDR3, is ETGVTQSPTHLIKTRGQQVTLRCSSQSGHNTVSWYQQALGQGPQFIFQYYREEENGRGNFPPRFSGLQFPNYSSELNVNALELDDSALYLCASSSRTGEADTQYFGPGTRLTVL.

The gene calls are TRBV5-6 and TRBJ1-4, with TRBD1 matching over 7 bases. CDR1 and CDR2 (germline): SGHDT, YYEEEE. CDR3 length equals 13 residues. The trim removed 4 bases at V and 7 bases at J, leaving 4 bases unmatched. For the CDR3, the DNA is TGTGCCAGCAGCCGAGACAGGGTTGAAAAACTGTTTTTT. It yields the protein CASSRDRVEKLFF.

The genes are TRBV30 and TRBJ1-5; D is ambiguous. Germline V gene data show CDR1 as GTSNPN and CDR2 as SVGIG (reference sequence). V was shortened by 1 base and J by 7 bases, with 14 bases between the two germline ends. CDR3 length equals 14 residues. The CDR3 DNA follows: TGTGCCTGGAGTGGAGGGTCCGTAGGACAGCCCCAGCATTTT. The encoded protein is CAWSGGSVGQPQHF.

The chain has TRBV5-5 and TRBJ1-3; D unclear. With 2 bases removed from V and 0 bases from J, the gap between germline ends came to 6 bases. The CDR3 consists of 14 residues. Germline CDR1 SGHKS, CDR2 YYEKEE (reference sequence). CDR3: CASSFGDSGNTIYF. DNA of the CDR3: TGTGCCAGCAGCTTCGGAGACTCTGGAAACACCATATATTTT.

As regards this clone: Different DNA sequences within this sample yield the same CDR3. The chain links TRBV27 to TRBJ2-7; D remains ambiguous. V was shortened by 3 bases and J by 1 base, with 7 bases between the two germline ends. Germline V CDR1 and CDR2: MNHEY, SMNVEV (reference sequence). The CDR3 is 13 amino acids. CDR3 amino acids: CASSFVGSYEQYF. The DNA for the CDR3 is TGTGCCAGCAGTTTCGTTGGTTCCTACGAGCAGTACTTC.

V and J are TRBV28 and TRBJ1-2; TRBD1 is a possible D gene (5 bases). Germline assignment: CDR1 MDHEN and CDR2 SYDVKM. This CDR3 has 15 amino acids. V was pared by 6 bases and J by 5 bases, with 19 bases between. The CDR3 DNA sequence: TGTGCCAGCAGCCGCGGACACCTGACCCGTTATGGCTACACCTTC. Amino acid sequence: CASSRGHLTRYGYTF.

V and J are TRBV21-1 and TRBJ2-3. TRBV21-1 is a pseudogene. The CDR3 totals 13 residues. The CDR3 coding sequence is TGTGCCAGCCCTCGCTGTAGCACAGATACGCAGTATTTT. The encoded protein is CASPRCSTDTQYF.

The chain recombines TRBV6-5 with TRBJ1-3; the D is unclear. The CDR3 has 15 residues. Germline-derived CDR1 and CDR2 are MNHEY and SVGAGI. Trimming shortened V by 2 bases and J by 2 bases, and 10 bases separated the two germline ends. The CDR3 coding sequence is TGTGCCAGCAGTTACGCTACGGCGACTGGAAACACCATATATTTT. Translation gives CASSYATATGNTIYF.

CDR3 coding DNA: TGCGCCAGCAGCGTTCAGGGGGCTGAGACCCAGTACTTC. Translated: CASSVQGAETQYF. The rearrangement links TRBV5-1 to TRBJ2-5; 8 nucleotides match TRBD1. The CDR3 is made up of 13 amino acids. V lost 4 bases, J lost 5 bases, and 4 bases stayed unmatched. Germline V gene sequence: CDR1 SGHRS, CDR2 YFSETQ. The entire variable domain, with the rest obtained from reference TRBV5-1 and TRBJ2-5, is as follows: KAGVTQTPRYLIKTRGQQVTLSCSPISGHRSVSWYQQTPGQGLQFLFEYFSETQRNKGNFPGRFSGRQFSNSRSEMNVSTLELGDSALYLCASSVQGAETQYFGPGTRLLVL.